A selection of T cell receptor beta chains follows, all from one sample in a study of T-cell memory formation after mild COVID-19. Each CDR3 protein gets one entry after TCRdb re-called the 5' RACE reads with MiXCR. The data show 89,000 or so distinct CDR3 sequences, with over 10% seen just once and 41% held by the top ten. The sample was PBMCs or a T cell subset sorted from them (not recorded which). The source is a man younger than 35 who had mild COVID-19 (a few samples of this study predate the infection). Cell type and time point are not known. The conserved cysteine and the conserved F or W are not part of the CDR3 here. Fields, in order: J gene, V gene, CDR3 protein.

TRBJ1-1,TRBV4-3,ASSQGYRGLTEAF
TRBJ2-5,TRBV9,ASGTGLSETQY
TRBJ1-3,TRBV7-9,ASSAPPSSGNTIY
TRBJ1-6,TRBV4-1,ASSQAGGAFDSPLH
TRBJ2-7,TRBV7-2,ASSPRDSSYEQY
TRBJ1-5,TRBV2,ASSEEGYSNQPQH
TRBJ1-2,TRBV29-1,SVWGLEDYGYT
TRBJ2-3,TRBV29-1,SVVGGIGGDTQY
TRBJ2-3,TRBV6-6,ASSYRLAGGLLDTQY
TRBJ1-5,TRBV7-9,ASSSTGGGQPQH
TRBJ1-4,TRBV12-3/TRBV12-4,ASSFETSNEKLF
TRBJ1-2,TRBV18,ASSLDRGHDGYT
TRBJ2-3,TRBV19,ASSIVRDTQY
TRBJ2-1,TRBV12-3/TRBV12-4,ASRGTSGGAKANEQF
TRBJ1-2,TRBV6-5,ASSDTGRGYT
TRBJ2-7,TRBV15,ATSIGQGYEQY
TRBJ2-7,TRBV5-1,ASSSAYEQY
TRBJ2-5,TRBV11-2,ASSVSSGGGRETQY
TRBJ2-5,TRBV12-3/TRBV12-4,ASTRRRETQY
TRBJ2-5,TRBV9,ASSGDRVGETQY
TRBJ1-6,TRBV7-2,ASSPWVGANSPLH
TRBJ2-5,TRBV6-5,ASSIGTPRGETQY
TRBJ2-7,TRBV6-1,ASSEEAGDSSYEQY
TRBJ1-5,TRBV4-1,ASSQDQGSNQPQH
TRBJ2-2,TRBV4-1,ASSRRLAGAGELF
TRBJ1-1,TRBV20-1,SARDPGQNTEAF
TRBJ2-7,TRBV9,ASSVGAAYEQY
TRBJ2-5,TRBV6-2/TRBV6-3,ASTQTGDQETQY
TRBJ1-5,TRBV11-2,ASSLAVRQPQH
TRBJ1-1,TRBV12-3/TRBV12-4,ASTGALGVYTEAF
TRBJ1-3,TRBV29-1,SVVGDTIY
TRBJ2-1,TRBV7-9,ASSSKAGTTYNEQF
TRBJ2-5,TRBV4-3,ASSQDRASEETQY
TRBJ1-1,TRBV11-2,ASSLEYQGGKNTEAF